These T cell receptor beta chains were read from a single sample in a study of blood T cell repertoires in COVID-19. Here immunoSEQ multiplex PCR was the method, and the copy in TCRdb shows in-frame clones only, minus some. The sample consists of about 79,000 clones, 70% to 90% of them appearing once. The sample was peripheral blood. The receptors were gathered from a man between 50 and 59 years old with active COVID-19. CDR3s leave out the opening cysteine and the closing phenylalanine or tryptophan.

TRBV7-2,TRBJ1-5,ASSLSLDQPQH
TRBV7-2,TRBJ2-7,ASSLGAGLPYEQY
TRBV10-3,TRBJ2-1,AISGQTYNEQF
TRBV18,TRBJ1-1,ASSPLRQGTEAF
TRBV6-6,TRBJ2-2,ASSAGGPTGELF
TRBV10-3,TRBJ2-7,AISDAGQGGYEQY
TRBV19,TRBJ2-3,ASTRGQGVPDTQY
TRBV6-5,TRBJ2-2,ASSPRPGGDGELF
TRBV20-1,TRBJ1-1,SASKQGPNTEAF
TRBV21-1,TRBJ1-4,ASSMPRVQGDEKLF
TRBV3-1/TRBV3-2,TRBJ2-1,ASSQEVRVVSYNEQF
TRBV27,TRBJ2-1,ASSPDRGRDNEQF
TRBV6-5,TRBJ1-1,ASSSGPSAF
TRBV5-6,TRBJ2-7,ASSLWREPYEQY
TRBV28,TRBJ1-6,ASRPGQRNSPLH
TRBV12-3/TRBV12-4,TRBJ2-7,ASSYRGYEQY
TRBV5-5,TRBJ1-2,ASSSVGGYPNYGYT
TRBV29-1,TRBJ1-2,SAAQGQGYGYT
TRBV9,TRBJ1-5,ASSVVGGRGAGVCDSNQPQH
TRBV5-1,TRBJ2-1,ASAFGTSGRGNEQF
TRBV28,TRBJ1-3,ASSLSRGQGVSTIY
TRBV7-2,TRBJ2-3,ASSLSLTSGSTDTQY
TRBV28,TRBJ2-7,ASSSGQGLNEQY
TRBV28,TRBJ2-7,ASSSQTSGNYEQY
TRBV7-7,TRBJ2-1,ASSLSDGTYNEQF
TRBV15,TRBJ1-1,ATSSGQGATEAF
TRBV21-1,TRBJ2-1,ASTYSGEKKTYNEQF
TRBV5-1,TRBJ2-1,ASSPTGYNEQF
TRBV5-5,TRBJ2-1,ASSLVQVAGALSYNEQF
TRBV5-1,TRBJ2-3,ASSPGTGASDTQY
TRBV27,TRBJ1-2,ASSFREGQGGYT
TRBV18,TRBJ2-1,ASSTGTSGTNEQF
TRBV9,TRBJ1-4,ASSPGTGGEKLF
TRBV11-2,TRBJ1-1,ASAYSGTGEAF
TRBV19,TRBJ1-2,ASRASGTGGFHGYT
TRBV5-4,TRBJ1-2,ASSSKTRGQNIYGYT
TRBV10-1,TRBJ1-1,ASRGSGTEAF
TRBV2,TRBJ1-1,ASSSRQLNTEAF
TRBV10-1,TRBJ2-6,ASSGGPGANVLT
TRBV6-5,TRBJ1-5,ASNTGYGQPQH
TRBV1,TRBJ2-3,TSSQDQNRALEIDTQY
TRBV12-3/TRBV12-4,TRBJ1-4,ASARSNEKLF
TRBV11-2,TRBJ2-3,ASSPGQFGTDTQY
TRBV9,TRBJ1-2,ASSAGLNYGYT
TRBV19,TRBJ1-2,ASSIGRQVFSYGYT
TRBV7-9,TRBJ1-1,ASSLTGLNTEAF
TRBV28,TRBJ1-4,ASSLTGTNEKLF
TRBV10-1,TRBJ2-2,ASSPGGTGELF
TRBV5-6,TRBJ1-1,ASSFSGRTEAF
TRBV30,TRBJ2-2,AWSRAGGPNGELF
TRBV4-3,TRBJ2-5,ASSQDEGAQY
TRBV6-6,TRBJ2-1,ATQVSSYNEQF